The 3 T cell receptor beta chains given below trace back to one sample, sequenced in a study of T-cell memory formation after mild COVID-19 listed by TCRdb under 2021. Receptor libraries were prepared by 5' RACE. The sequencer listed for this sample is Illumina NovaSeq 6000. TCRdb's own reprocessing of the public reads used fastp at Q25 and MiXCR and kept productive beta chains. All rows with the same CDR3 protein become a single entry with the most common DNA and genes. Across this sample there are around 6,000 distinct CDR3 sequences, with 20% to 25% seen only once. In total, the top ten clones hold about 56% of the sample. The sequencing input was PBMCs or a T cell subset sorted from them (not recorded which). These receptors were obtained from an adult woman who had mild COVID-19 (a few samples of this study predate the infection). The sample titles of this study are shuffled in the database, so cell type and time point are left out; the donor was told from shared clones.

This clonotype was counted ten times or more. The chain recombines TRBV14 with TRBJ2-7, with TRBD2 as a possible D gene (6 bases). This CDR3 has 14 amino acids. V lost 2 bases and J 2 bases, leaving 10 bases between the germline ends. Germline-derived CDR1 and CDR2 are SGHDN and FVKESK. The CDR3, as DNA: TGTGCCAGCAGCCAATGGGGGGAAACCTACGAGCAGTACTTC. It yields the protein CASSQWGETYEQYF.

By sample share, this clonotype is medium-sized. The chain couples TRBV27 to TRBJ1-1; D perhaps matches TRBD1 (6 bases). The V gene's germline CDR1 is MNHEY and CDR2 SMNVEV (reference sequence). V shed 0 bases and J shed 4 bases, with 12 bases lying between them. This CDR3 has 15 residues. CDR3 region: CASSLSVWGLTEAFF. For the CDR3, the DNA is TGTGCCAGCAGTTTATCCGTTTGGGGGCTCACTGAAGCTTTCTTT.

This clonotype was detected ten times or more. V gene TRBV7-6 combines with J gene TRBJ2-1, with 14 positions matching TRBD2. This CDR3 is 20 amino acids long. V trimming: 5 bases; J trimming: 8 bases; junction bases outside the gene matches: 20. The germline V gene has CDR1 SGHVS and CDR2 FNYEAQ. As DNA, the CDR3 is TGTGCCAGCAGCCTACCGGGGACTAGCGGGAGCCCAATCCACTTGGATGAGCAGTTCTTC. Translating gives CASSLPGTSGSPIHLDEQFF.